The 4 T cell receptor beta chains below were found in one sample sequenced in a study of blood T cells in healthy people across ages. Together with a sample-barcoded 5' primer, a J-beta primer mix was included in a second PCR lasting about 7 to 12 cycles. TCRdb passed the 5' RACE reads through MiXCR, listing each CDR3 protein once. The sample includes 540,000 or so distinct CDR3 sequences, roughly 48% of them seen just once. Sequenced sample: blood. The origin of the receptors is a man at least 80 years old in good health.

V usage is TRBV12-3 or TRBV12-4 and J usage is TRBJ2-1, with D possibly matching TRBD2 (5 bases). The CDR3 has 12 residues. V was trimmed by 2 bases and J by 9 bases, leaving 8 bases between them. The CDR3, as DNA: TGTGCCAGCAGTTTATCGGGGAGTGAGCAGTTCTTC. Translating it yields CASSLSGSEQFF.

Only a few counts were recorded for this clonotype. The chain recombines TRBV5-1 with TRBJ2-3, with 7 bases lining up with TRBD2. Trimming at V came to 0 bases and at J to 2 bases, leaving 6 bases not matched to a gene. Germline loops: CDR1 SGHRS, CDR2 YFSETQ. The CDR3 has 16 residues. CDR3 DNA: TGCGCCAGCAGCTTGGCGTGGGACTATGACACAGATACGCAGTATTTT. Protein sequence: CASSLAWDYDTDTQYF.

V usage is TRBV3-1 and J usage is TRBJ2-4, with D uncertain. The better agreement between TRBJ2-7 and the DNA end casts doubt on the J call. Germline CDR1 LGHDT, CDR2 YNNKEL (reference sequence). This CDR3 contains 13 residues. CDR3: CASSQPEVDEQYF. The CDR3 bases are TGTGCCAGCAGCCAACCCGAAGTAGACGAGCAGTACTTC.

The chain's CDR3 is CASSYRQPITAATNEKLFF. The CDR3 nucleotides read TGTGCCAGCAGTTACCGACAACCCATTACAGCGGCAACTAATGAAAAACTGTTTTTT. The chain is built from TRBV6-5 and TRBJ1-4; D not resolved. This CDR3 comprises 19 residues. Trimming stripped 2 bases from V and 0 bases from J, with 19 bases between. Germline V lookup: CDR1 MNHEY, CDR2 SVGAGI.